This T cell receptor beta chain was observed in a study of vaccination and CD4 T cells after COVID-19. Study-level information: Convalescent patients were SARS-CoV-2 positive by nasal swab PCR; nine or ten mild, one severe. Sampling post-COVID took place a median around 100 days after diagnosis (range 35 to 161). Overlapping spike peptides of SARS-CoV-2, HCoV-NL63, HCoV-OC43 and HCoV-229E were used, and cells were stimulated with them.

Treatment specified: approximately nine-day PBMC culture with coronavirus spike peptide pools or control peptides (ViraFEST assay). Half-medium replacement with fresh IL-2 medium took place on days 3 and 7. A note on this clonotype: The antigen is undetermined.

With 1 base removed from V and 7 bases from J, the gap between germline ends came to 11 bases. CDR3 size: 14 residues. Germline loops: CDR1 LNHDA, CDR2 SQIVND (reference sequence). Sequence data for DNA of cultured CD4+ T cells were generated by the Oncomine TCR Beta short-read assay. TCRdb reanalysed the PCR reads using MiXCR and keeps one entry per CDR3 protein. In the table there are more than 3,000 distinct CDR3 sequences, approximately 76% of which are singletons. The TCR originated in a human donor who had recovered from COVID-19. Source material: CD4+ T cells from blood, cultured in vitro. J is TRBJ1-5 and V is TRBV19, with D perhaps matching TRBD1 (6 bases). The CDR3, as DNA: TGTGCCAGTAGTATAGGACGCAGGGGACAGCCCCAGCATTTT. This codes for CASSIGRRGQPQHF.